Below, 8 T cell receptor beta chains from the same sample are listed, as sequenced in a study of prognosis after radiotherapy for stage I lung cancer. Starting from genomic DNA, TCR beta CDR3 was amplified through two-round multiplex PCR. Round-one PCR had primers specific to each TRBV and TRBJ gene. TCRdb re-called the multiplex PCR reads through MiXCR, storing one row per CDR3 protein. The top ten clones hold approximately 53% of a sample with some 10,000 distinct CDR3 sequences, 35% of them seen once. The sequences come from PBMCs, collected before or after stereotactic body radiation therapy (not recorded which). The receptor source for this set is a donor of 50 years or more with non-small cell lung cancer.

This clonotype was recorded once. This chain connects TRBV11-1 to TRBJ2-1; TRBD2 agrees at 15 bases. Germline CDR1 and CDR2: SGHAT and FQDESV (reference sequence). V lost 0 bases, J lost 3 bases, and 6 bases stayed unmatched. CDR3 length: 19 residues. The CDR3 nucleotides read TGTGCCAGCAGCTTAGCAGGACTAGCGGGAGGGCCTGTCTACAATGAGCAGTTCTTC. Protein: CASSLAGLAGGPVYNEQFF.

This clonotype was detected only once. The V and J genes are TRBV5-1 and TRBJ2-2, with 9 bases that match TRBD2. This CDR3 contains 15 residues. V lost 2 bases, J lost 4 bases, and 3 bases stayed unmatched. In germline, CDR1 is SGHRS, CDR2 YFSETQ. The chain's CDR3 is CASSLAGGFTGELFF. CDR3 nucleotides: TGCGCCAGCAGCTTAGCGGGGGGCTTCACCGGGGAGCTGTTTTTT.

In its sample, this clonotype ranks as medium-sized (0.01 to 0.1%). The genes are TRBV6-1 and TRBJ2-1; no definite D call. Germline V gene lookup returns CDR1 MNHNS and CDR2 SASEGT. The V end lost 1 base, the J end lost 9 bases, and 7 bases lay between the germline ends. The CDR3 runs to 12 residues. The CDR3 loop is CASSEEYLEQFF. CDR3 sequence (DNA): TGTGCCAGCAGTGAAGAGTACCTTGAGCAGTTCTTC.

This clonotype was found many times. This rearrangement joins TRBV20-1 to TRBJ2-1; TRBD2 matches 9 bases. The CDR3 loop spans 15 amino acids. With V trimmed by 4 bases and J by 9 bases, 13 bases remained unmatched. Per germline, CDR1 DFQATT and CDR2 SNEGSKA (reference sequence). CDR3 coding DNA: TGCAGTGCTACGTTCCGTGCGGGGGGGCCTAGTGAGCAGTTCTTC. Protein: CSATFRAGGPSEQFF.

This clonotype was seen ten or more times. J is TRBJ1-2 and V is TRBV6-2 or TRBV6-3, with 8 bases identical to TRBD1. This CDR3 has 17 residues. With 0 bases clipped from V and 3 bases from J, the junction kept 9 bases outside the gene matches. Per the germline V gene, CDR1 is MNHEY and CDR2 is SVGEGT. The CDR3 sequence: CASSYSSGQGGDYGYTF. CDR3 DNA: TGTGCCAGCAGTTACTCCTCCGGACAGGGAGGGGACTATGGCTACACCTTC.

By frequency in the sample, this clonotype is medium-sized. The J gene is TRBJ2-7, the V gene TRBV6-5, with D hard to call. CDR1 is MNHEY and CDR2 is SVGAGI in the germline V gene. The CDR3 has 11 residues. V was shortened by 4 bases and J by 1 base, with 2 bases between the two germline ends. In DNA form, the CDR3 reads TGTGCCAGCAGTTTTTCCTACGAGCAGTACTTC. Translation gives CASSFSYEQYF.

Notes on this clonotype: A much larger clone sits a single nucleotide away, making a read error possible. The rearrangement uses TRBV7-3 and TRBJ2-7, with D possibly TRBD1 on 6 matching bases. Germline CDR1 SGHTA, CDR2 FQGTGA. CDR3 size: 10 residues. The CDR3 loop is CTSSQTKDSV. CDR3 bases: TGTACCAGCAGCCAGACCAAGGACAGCGTC.

As for this clonotype: A read error may be the cause here, since a much bigger clone is one base away. This CDR3 fails to terminate in the conserved phenylalanine or tryptophan, so it likely reflects a read error. The chain links TRBV28 to TRBJ1-5; 7 bases align to TRBD1. V trimming: 2 bases; J trimming: 4 bases; junction bases outside the gene matches: 2. Germline V gives CDR1 MDHEN, CDR2 SYDVKM. This CDR3 contains 14 residues. The CDR3 DNA is TGTGCCAGCAGTTTAGTCAGGGGGAATCAGCCCCAGCATTCT. This codes for CASSLVRGNQPQHS.